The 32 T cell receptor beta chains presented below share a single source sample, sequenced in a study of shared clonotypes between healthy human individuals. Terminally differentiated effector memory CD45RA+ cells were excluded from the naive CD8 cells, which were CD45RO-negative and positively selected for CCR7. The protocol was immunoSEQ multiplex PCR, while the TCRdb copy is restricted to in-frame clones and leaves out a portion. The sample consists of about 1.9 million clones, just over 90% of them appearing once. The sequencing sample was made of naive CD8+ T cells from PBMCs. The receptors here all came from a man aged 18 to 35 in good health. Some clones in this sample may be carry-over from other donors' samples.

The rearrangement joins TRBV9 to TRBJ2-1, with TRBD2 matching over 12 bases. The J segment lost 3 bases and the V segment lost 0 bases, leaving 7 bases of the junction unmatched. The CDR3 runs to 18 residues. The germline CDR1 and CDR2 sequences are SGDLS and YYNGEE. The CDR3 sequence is CASSVGPSGRAGYNEQFF. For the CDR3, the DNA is TGTGCCAGCAGCGTAGGACCTAGCGGGAGGGCGGGCTACAATGAGCAGTTCTTC. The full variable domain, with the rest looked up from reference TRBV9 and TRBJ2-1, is DSGVTQTPKHLITATGQRVTLRCSPRSGDLSVYWYQQSLDQGLQFLIQYYNGEERAKGNILERFSAQQFPDLHSELNLSSLELGDSALYFCASSVGPSGRAGYNEQFFGPGTRLTVL.

This chain's CDR3 is CASTSRLAGGPAARTDTQYF. The CDR3 DNA is TGTGCCAGCACCTCTCGACTAGCGGGAGGGCCTGCTGCTCGCACAGATACGCAGTATTTT. The V call is TRBV21-1, the J call TRBJ2-3; the table's D call of TRBD2 was not tested on the DNA. TRBV21-1 is shown as a pseudogene. This CDR3 is built from 20 residues.

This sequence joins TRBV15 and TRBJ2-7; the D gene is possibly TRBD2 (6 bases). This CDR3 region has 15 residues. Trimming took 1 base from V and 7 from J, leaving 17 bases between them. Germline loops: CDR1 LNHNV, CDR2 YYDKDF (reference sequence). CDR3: CATSRVFGKGTEQYF. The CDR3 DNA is TGTGCCACCAGCAGAGTGTTTGGGAAGGGGACTGAGCAGTACTTC.

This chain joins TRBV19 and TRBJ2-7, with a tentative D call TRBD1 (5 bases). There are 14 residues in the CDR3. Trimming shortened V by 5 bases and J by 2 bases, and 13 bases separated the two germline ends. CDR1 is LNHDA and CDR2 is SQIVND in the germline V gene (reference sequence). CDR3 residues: CASSPTGIPYEQYF. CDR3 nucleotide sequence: TGTGCCAGTAGTCCCACAGGTATTCCCTACGAGCAGTACTTC.

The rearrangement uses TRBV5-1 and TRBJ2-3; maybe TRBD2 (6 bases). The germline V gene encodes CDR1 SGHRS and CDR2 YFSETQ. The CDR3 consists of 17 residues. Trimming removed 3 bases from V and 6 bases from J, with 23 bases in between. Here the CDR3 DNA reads TGCGCCAGCAGCTCTACCCTGGGACGGGAGCCACTGGATACGCAGTATTTT. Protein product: CASSSTLGREPLDTQYF.

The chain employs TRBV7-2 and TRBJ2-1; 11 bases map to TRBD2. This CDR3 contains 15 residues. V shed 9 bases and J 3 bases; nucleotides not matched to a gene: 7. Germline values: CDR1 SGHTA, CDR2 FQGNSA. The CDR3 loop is CARPVGLAGYNEQFF. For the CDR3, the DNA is TGTGCCAGACCGGTAGGACTAGCGGGCTACAATGAGCAGTTCTTC.

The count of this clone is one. The CDR3 sequence is CASSSGLARLNEQFF. CDR3 in DNA: TGTGCCAGTAGCTCGGGACTAGCGCGCCTCAATGAGCAGTTCTTC. The chain joins TRBV19 to TRBJ2-1, with 10 bases that match TRBD2. This CDR3 comprises 15 residues. Trimming removed 6 bases from V and 6 bases from J; junction bases left unmatched: 8. The germline gives CDR1 LNHDA, CDR2 SQIVND (reference sequence). Filled out from reference TRBV19 and TRBJ2-1, the complete variable domain reads DGGITQSPKYLFRKEGQNVTLSCEQNLNHDAMYWYRQDPGQGLRLIYYSQIVNDFQKGDIAEGYSVSREKKESFPLTVTSAQKNPTAFYLCASSSGLARLNEQFFGPGTRLTVL.

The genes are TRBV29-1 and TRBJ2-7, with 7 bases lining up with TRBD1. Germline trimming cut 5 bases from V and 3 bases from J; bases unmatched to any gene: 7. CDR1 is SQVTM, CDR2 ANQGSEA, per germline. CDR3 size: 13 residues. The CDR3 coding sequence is TGCAGCGTTATCGACAGGGTTTACTACGAGCAGTACTTC. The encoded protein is CSVIDRVYYEQYF.

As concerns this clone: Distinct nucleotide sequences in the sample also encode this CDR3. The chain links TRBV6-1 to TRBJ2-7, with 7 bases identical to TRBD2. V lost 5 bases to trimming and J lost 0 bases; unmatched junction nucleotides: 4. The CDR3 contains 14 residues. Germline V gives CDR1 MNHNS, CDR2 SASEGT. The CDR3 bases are TGTGCCAGCAGTCAGCGGGGCTCCTCCTACGAGCAGTACTTC. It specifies CASSQRGSSYEQYF.

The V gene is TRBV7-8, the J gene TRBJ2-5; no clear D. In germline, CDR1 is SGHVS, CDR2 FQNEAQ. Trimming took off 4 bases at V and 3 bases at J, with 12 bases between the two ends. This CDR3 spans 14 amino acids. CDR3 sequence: CASSSQFREETQYF. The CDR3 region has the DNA TGTGCCAGCAGCTCACAATTTCGGGAAGAGACCCAGTACTTC.

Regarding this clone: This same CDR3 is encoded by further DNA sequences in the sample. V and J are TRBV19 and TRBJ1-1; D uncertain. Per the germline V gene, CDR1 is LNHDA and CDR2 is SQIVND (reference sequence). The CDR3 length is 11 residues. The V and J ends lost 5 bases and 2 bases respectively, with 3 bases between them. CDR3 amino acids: CASSLNTEAFF. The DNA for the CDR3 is TGTGCCAGTAGTCTTAACACTGAAGCTTTCTTT.

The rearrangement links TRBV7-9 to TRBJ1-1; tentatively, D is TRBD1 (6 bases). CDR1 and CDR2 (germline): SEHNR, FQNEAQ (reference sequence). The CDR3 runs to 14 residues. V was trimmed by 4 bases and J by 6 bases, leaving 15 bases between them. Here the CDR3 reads CASSSTQGKAEAFF. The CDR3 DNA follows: TGTGCCAGCAGCTCCACACAGGGAAAAGCTGAAGCTTTCTTT.

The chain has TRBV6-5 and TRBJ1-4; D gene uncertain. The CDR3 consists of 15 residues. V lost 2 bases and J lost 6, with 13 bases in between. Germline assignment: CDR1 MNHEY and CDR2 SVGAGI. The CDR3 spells CASSYDPGDDEKLFF. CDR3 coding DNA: TGTGCCAGCAGTTACGATCCGGGAGACGATGAAAAACTGTTTTTT.

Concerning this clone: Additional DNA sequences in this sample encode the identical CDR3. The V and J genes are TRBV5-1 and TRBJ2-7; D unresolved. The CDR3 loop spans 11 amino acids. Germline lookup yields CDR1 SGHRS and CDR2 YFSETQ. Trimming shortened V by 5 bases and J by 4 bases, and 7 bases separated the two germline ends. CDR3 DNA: TGCGCCAGCAGGGTCGGTTACGAGCAGTACTTC. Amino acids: CASRVGYEQYF.

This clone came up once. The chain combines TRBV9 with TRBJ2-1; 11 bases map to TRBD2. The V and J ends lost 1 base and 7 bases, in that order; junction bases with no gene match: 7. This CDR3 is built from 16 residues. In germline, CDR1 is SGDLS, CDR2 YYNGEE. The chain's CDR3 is CASSVLTSGRRNEQFF. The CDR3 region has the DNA TGTGCCAGCAGCGTACTTACTAGCGGGAGACGAAATGAGCAGTTCTTC.

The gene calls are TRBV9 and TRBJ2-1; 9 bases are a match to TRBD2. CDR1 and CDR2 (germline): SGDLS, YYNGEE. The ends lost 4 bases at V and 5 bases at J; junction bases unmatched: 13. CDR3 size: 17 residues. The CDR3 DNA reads TGTGCCAGCAGCCCACTCTGGGCGGGAGGGCCCGACAATGAGCAGTTCTTC. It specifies CASSPLWAGGPDNEQFF.

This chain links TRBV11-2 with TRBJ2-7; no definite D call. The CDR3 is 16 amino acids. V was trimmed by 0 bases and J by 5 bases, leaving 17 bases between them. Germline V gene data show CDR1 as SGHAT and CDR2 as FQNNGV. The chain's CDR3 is CASSLDLSSRQDEQYF. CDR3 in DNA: TGTGCCAGCAGCTTAGATCTGAGTTCTAGGCAGGACGAGCAGTACTTC.

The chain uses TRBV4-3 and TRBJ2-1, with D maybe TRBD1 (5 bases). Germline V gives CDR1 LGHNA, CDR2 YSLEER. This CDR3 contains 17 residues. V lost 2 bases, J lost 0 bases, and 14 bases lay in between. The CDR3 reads CASSQQGAKSSYNEQFF. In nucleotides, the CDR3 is TGCGCCAGCAGCCAACAAGGGGCAAAGAGCTCCTACAATGAGCAGTTCTTC.

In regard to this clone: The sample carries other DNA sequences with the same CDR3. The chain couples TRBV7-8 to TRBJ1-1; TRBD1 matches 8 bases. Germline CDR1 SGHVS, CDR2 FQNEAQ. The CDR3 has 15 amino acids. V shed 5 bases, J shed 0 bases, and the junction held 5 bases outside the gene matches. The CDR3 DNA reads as TGTGCCAGCAGCCCTCGACAGGGGATGAACACTGAAGCTTTCTTT. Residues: CASSPRQGMNTEAFF.

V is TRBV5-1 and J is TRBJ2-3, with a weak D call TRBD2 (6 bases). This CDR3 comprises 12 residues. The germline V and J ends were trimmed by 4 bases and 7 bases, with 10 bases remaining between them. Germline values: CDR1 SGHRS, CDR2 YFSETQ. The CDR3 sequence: CASSPAGNTQYF. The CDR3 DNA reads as TGCGCCAGCAGCCCTGCGGGAAATACGCAGTATTTT.

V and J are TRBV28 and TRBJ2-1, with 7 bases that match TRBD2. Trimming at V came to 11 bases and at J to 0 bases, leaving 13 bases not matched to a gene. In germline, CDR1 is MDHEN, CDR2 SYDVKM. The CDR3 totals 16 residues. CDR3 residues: CAALAVLESSYNEQFF. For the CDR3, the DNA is TGTGCCGCGCTAGCGGTTCTTGAAAGCTCCTACAATGAGCAGTTCTTC.

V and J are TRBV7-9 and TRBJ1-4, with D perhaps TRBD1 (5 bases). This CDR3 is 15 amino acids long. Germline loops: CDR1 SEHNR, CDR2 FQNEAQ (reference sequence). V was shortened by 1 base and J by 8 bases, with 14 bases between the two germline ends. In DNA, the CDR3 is TGTGCCAGCAGCTTAGTGCGGGGGGGAGAAGAAAAACTGTTTTTT. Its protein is CASSLVRGGEEKLFF.

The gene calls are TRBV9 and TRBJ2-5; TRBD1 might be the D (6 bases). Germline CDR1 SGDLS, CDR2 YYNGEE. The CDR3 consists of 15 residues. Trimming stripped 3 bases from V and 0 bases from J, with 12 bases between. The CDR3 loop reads CASSARDTDQETQYF. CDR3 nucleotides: TGTGCCAGCAGCGCCCGGGACACCGACCAAGAGACCCAGTACTTC.

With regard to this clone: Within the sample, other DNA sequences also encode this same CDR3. The CDR3 spells CASSATGGNTEAFF. The CDR3 coding sequence is TGTGCCAGCAGTGCTACAGGGGGCAACACTGAAGCTTTCTTT. This chain joins TRBV28 and TRBJ1-1; TRBD1 matches at 9 bases. This CDR3 is built from 14 residues. The germline V gene has CDR1 MDHEN and CDR2 SYDVKM. V lost 5 bases to trimming and J lost 2 bases; unmatched junction nucleotides: 3.

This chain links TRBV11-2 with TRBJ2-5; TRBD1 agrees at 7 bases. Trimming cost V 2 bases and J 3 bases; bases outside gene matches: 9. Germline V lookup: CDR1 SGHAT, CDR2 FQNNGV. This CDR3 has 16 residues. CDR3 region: CASSLPQARGKETQYF. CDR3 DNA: TGTGCCAGCAGCTTACCCCAGGCCAGGGGGAAAGAGACCCAGTACTTC.

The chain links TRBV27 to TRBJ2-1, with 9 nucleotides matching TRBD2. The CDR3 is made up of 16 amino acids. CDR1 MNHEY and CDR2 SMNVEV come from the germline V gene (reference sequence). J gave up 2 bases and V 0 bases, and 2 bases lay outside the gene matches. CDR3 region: CASSLSAGGAYNEQFF. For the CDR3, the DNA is TGTGCCAGCAGTTTATCTGCGGGAGGGGCCTACAATGAGCAGTTCTTC.

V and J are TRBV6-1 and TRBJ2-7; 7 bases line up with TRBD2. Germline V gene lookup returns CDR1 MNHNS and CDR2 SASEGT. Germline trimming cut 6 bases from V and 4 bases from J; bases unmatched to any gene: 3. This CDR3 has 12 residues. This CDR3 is CASSWGGYEQYF. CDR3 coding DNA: TGTGCCAGCAGCTGGGGGGGTTACGAGCAGTACTTC.

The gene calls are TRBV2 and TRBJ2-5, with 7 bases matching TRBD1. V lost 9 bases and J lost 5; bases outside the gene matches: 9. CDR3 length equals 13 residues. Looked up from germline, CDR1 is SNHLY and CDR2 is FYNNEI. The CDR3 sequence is CASRRGGIETQYF. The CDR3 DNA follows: TGTGCCAGTCGACGAGGGGGCATTGAGACCCAGTACTTC.

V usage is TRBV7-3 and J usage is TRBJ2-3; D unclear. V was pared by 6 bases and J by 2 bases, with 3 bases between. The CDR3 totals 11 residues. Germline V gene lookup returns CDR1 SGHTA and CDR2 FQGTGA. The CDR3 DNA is TGTGCCAGCAGGGACACAGATACGCAGTATTTT. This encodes CASRDTDTQYF.

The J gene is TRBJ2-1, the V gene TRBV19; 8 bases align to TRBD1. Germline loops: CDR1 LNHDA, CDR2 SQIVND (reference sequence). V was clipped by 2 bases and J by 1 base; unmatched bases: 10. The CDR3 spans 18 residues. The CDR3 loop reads CASSITQGDDRSYNEQFF. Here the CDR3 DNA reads TGTGCCAGTAGTATAACACAGGGGGATGATCGTTCCTACAATGAGCAGTTCTTC.

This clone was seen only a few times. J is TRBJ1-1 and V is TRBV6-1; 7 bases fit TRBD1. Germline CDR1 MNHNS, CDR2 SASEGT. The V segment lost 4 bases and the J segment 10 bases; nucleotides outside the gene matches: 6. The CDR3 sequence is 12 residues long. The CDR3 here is CASSGPTGRAFF. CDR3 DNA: TGTGCCAGCAGTGGACCGACAGGGAGAGCTTTCTTT.

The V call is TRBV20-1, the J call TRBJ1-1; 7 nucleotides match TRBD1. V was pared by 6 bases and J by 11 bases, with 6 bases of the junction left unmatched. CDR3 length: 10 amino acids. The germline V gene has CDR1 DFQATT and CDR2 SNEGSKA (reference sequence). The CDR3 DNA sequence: TGCAGTGCGCGGGACAGCCTGGCTTTCTTT. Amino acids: CSARDSLAFF.